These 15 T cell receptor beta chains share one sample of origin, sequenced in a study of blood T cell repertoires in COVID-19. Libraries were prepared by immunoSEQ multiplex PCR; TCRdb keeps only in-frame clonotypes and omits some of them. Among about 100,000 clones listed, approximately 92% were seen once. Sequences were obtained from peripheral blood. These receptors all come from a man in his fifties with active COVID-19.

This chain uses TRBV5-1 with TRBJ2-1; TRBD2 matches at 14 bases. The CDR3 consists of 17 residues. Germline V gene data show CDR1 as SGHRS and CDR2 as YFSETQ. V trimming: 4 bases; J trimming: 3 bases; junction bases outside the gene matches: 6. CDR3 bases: TGCGCCAGCAGCCCCGGGACTAGCGGGAGTATCTACAATGAGCAGTTCTTC. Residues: CASSPGTSGSIYNEQFF.

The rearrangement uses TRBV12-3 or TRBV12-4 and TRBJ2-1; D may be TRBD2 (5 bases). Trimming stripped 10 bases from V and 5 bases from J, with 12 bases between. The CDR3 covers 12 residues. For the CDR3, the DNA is TGTGCCACGGCACGAGGGAACAATGAGCAGTTCTTC. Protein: CATARGNNEQFF.

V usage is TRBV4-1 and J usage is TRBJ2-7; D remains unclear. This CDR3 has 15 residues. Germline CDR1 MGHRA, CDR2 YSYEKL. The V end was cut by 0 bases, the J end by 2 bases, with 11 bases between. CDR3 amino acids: CASSQDPAATYEQYF. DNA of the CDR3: TGCGCCAGCAGCCAAGATCCGGCGGCCACCTACGAGCAGTACTTC.

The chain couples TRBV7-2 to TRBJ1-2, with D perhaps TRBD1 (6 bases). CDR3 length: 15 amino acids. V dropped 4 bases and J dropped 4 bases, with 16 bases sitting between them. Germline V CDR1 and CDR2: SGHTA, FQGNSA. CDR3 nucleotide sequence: TGTGCCAGCAGCTCGAACAGGGACGTGCTCTATGGCTACACCTTC. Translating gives CASSSNRDVLYGYTF.

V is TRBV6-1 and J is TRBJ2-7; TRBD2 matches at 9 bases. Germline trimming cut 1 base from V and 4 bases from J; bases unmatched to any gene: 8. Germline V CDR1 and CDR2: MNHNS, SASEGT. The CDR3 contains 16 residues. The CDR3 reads CASSEGPAGGIYEQYF. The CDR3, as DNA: TGTGCCAGCAGTGAAGGTCCTGCGGGAGGGATTTACGAGCAGTACTTC.

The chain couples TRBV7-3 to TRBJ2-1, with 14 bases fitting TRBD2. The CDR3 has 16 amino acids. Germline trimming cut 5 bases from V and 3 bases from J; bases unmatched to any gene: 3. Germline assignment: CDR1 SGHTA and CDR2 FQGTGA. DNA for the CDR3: TGTGCCAGCAGCCTGGGACTAGCGGGAGTCTACAATGAGCAGTTCTTC. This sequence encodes CASSLGLAGVYNEQFF.

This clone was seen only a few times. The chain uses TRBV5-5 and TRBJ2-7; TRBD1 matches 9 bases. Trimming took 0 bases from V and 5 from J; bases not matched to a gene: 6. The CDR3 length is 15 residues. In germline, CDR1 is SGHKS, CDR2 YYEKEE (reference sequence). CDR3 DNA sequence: TGTGCCAGCAGCTTGGACGGGACAGGGACGGACGAGCAGTACTTC. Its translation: CASSLDGTGTDEQYF.

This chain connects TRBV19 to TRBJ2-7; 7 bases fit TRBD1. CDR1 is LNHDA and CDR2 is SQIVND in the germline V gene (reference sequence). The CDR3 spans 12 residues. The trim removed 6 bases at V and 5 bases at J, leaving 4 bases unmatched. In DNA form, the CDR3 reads TGTGCCAGTAGCGACAGGGATCACGAGCAGTACTTC. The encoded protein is CASSDRDHEQYF.

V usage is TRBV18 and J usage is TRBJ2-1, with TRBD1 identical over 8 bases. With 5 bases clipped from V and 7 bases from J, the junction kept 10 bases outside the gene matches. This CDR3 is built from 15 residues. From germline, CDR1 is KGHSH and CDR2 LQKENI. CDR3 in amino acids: CASSGAGGGFNEQFF. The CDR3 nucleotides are TGTGCCAGCTCAGGAGCAGGGGGCGGATTTAATGAGCAGTTCTTC. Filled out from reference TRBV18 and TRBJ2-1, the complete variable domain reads NAGVMQNPRHLVRRRGQEARLRCSPMKGHSHVYWYRQLPEEGLKFMVYLQKENIIDESGMPKERFSAEFPKEGPSILRIQQVVRGDSAAYFCASSGAGGGFNEQFFGPGTRLTVL.

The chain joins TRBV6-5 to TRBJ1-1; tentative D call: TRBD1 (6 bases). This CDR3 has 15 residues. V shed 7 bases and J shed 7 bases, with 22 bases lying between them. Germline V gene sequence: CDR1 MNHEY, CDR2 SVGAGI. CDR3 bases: TGTGCCAGCACTTCACAGGGAAGGGGAGAAAATGAAGCTTTCTTT. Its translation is CASTSQGRGENEAFF.

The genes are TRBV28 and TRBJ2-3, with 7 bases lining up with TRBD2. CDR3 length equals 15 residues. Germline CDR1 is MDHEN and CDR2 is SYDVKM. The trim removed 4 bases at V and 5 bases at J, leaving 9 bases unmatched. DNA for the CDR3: TGTGCCAGCAGTTCGGTAGCGGGCGAATTAGATACGCAGTATTTT. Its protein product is CASSSVAGELDTQYF.

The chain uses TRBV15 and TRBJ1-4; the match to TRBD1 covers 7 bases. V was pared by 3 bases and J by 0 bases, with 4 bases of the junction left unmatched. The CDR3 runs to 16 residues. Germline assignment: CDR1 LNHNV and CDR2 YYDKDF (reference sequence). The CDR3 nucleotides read TGTGCCACCAGCAGCGGGACAGTTGCAACTAATGAAAAACTGTTTTTT. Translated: CATSSGTVATNEKLFF.

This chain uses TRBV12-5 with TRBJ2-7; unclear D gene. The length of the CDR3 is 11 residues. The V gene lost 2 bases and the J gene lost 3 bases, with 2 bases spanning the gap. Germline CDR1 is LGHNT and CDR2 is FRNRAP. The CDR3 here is CASGLYYEQYF. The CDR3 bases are TGTGCTAGTGGTTTGTACTACGAGCAGTACTTC.

As DNA, the CDR3 is TGTGCCAGCAGTTTAGAGGTCGCGGGCGGGGAGCTGTTTTTT. It translates to CASSLEVAGGELFF. The rearrangement uses TRBV28 and TRBJ2-2, with D perhaps matching TRBD2 (5 bases). Looked up from germline, CDR1 is MDHEN and CDR2 is SYDVKM. The CDR3 totals 14 residues. Deletions cut 2 bases from V and 7 bases from J, with 11 bases between.

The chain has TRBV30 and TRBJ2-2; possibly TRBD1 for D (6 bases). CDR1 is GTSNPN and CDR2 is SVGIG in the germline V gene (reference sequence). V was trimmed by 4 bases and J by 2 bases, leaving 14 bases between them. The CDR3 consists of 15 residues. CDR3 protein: CAWTPAGANTGELFF. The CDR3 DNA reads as TGTGCCTGGACCCCGGCAGGGGCCAACACCGGGGAGCTGTTTTTT. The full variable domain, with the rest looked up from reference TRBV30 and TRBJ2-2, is SQTIHQWPATLVQPVGSPLSLECTVEGTSNPNLYWYRQAAGRGLQLLFYSVGIGQISSEVPQNLSASRPQDRQFILSSKKLLLSDSGFYLCAWTPAGANTGELFFGEGSRLTVL.